The 15 T cell receptor beta chains reported below all come from one sample, sequenced in a study of control samples from healthy donors and cancer patients (dated by TCRdb to the early 2020s). Receptor amplification or capture employed the immunoSEQ multiplex PCR assay. Held by TCRdb, this immuneACCESS table contains in-frame sequences only and omits some clones. Under half of the omission traces to an unresolved V gene where checked; the cause of the rest is unknown. The sample data list 260,000 or so clones, and over 70% of these were observed just once. Roughly 13% of the sample is taken by the ten largest. The sequenced sample was PBMCs. The receptors were sampled from a woman between 55 and 75 years old with lung cancer.

This chain links TRBV6-5 with TRBJ2-3, with D possibly matching TRBD1 (6 bases). Germline V gene sequence: CDR1 MNHEY, CDR2 SVGAGI. CDR3 size: 13 residues. V gave up 7 bases and J gave up 1 base, with 9 bases separating them. CDR3 protein: CASIRQGTDTQYF. The DNA for the CDR3 is TGTGCCAGCATCCGACAGGGCACAGATACGCAGTATTTT.

The chain links TRBV4-1 to TRBJ1-5; TRBD1 matches at 8 bases. The CDR3 totals 15 residues. After removal of 1 base from V and 5 bases from J, the junction contained 4 bases not matched to a gene. Germline V gives CDR1 MGHRA, CDR2 YSYEKL. The CDR3 here is CASSQGSGGHQPQHF. For the CDR3, the DNA is TGCGCCAGCAGCCAAGGTTCAGGGGGCCATCAGCCCCAGCATTTT.

Points on this clone: Other nucleotide sequences in the sample specify the same CDR3. The CDR3 is CATSRDRGTYEQYF. The DNA of the CDR3 is TGTGCCACCAGCCGGGACAGGGGGACGTACGAGCAGTACTTC. V and J are TRBV15 and TRBJ2-7; TRBD1 matches at 11 bases. The length of the CDR3 is 14 residues. Trimming took 5 bases from V and 4 from J; bases not matched to a gene: 4. The germline gives CDR1 LNHNV, CDR2 YYDKDF (reference sequence).

V is TRBV19 and J is TRBJ1-5, with D hard to call. V was trimmed by 5 bases and J by 5 bases, leaving 7 bases between them. This CDR3 comprises 12 residues. Germline assignment: CDR1 LNHDA and CDR2 SQIVND (reference sequence). The CDR3 spells CASSFTDQPQHF. The CDR3 DNA reads TGTGCCAGTAGTTTTACAGATCAGCCCCAGCATTTT.

V and J are TRBV24-1 and TRBJ1-5, with D possibly being TRBD1 (6 bases). The CDR3 has 14 residues. Germline V gene data show CDR1 as KGHDR and CDR2 as SFDVKD. The V and J ends lost 3 bases and 3 bases respectively, with 8 bases between them. CDR3 amino acids: CATSDGGANQPQHF. The CDR3 nucleotides are TGTGCCACCAGTGATGGGGGGGCCAATCAGCCCCAGCATTTT.

V usage is TRBV3-1 (or the pseudogene TRBV3-2) and J usage is TRBJ1-2, with 8 bases that match TRBD1. Germline lookup yields CDR1 LGHDT and CDR2 YNNKEL (reference sequence). The J segment lost 5 bases and the V segment lost 0 bases, leaving 8 bases of the junction unmatched. There are 16 residues in the CDR3. The CDR3 DNA reads TGTGCCAGCAGCCAAGAAGGGACAGGCGGTTATTATGGCTACACCTTC. Its translation: CASSQEGTGGYYGYTF.

The V gene is TRBV19, the J gene TRBJ1-2, with a tentative D call TRBD1 (6 bases). Germline CDR1 is LNHDA and CDR2 is SQIVND (reference sequence). Trimming pared 6 bases from V and 3 bases from J, leaving 11 bases between. The CDR3 contains 13 residues. The CDR3 protein is CASRRDTYYGYTF. CDR3 nucleotide sequence: TGTGCCAGTAGGAGGGACACTTACTATGGCTACACCTTC.

This chain connects TRBV5-1 to TRBJ1-1, with 7 bases identical to TRBD1. The V gene's germline CDR1 is SGHRS and CDR2 YFSETQ. With V trimmed by 0 bases and J by 6 bases, 8 bases remained unmatched. CDR3 size: 15 residues. The CDR3 is CASSLVEGQRAEAFF. The DNA for the CDR3 is TGCGCCAGCAGCTTGGTGGAGGGACAGAGGGCTGAAGCTTTCTTT. The full variable domain, in which reference TRBV5-1 and TRBJ1-1 provide the parts outside the CDR3, is KAGVTQTPRYLIKTRGQQVTLSCSPISGHRSVSWYQQTPGQGLQFLFEYFSETQRNKGNFPGRFSGRQFSNSRSEMNVSTLELGDSALYLCASSLVEGQRAEAFFGQGTRLTVV.

This chain connects TRBV30 to TRBJ2-1; the match to TRBD2 covers 12 bases. The CDR3 consists of 14 residues. V was pared by 3 bases and J by 8 bases, with 5 bases of the junction left unmatched. CDR1 GTSNPN and CDR2 SVGIG come from the germline V gene (reference sequence). The CDR3: CAWRTSGSLYEQFF. The CDR3 region has the DNA TGTGCCTGGAGGACTAGCGGGAGCTTGTATGAGCAGTTCTTC.

The genes are TRBV6-5 and TRBJ1-1; D unresolved. V was shortened by 7 bases and J by 0 bases, with 9 bases between the two germline ends. CDR3 length: 13 amino acids. The germline gives CDR1 MNHEY, CDR2 SVGAGI. The CDR3 nucleotides are TGTGCCAGCAAGGAACTCATGAACACTGAAGCTTTCTTT. Translation gives CASKELMNTEAFF.

The CDR3, as DNA: TGCGCCAGCAGACCAGGGGGCCGGGTTTCCTCTACTAATGAAAAACTGTTTTTT. The encoded protein is CASRPGGRVSSTNEKLFF. The chain carries TRBV5-1 and TRBJ1-4; 8 bases align to TRBD1. This CDR3 has 18 residues. Germline loops: CDR1 SGHRS, CDR2 YFSETQ. V was clipped by 5 bases and J by 2 bases; unmatched bases: 14.

This clone was recorded a few times. The chain uses TRBV10-3 and TRBJ1-1; D remains ambiguous. The germline CDR1 and CDR2 sequences are ENHRY and SYGVKD. V dropped 7 bases and J dropped 1 base, with 13 bases sitting between them. The CDR3 totals 14 residues. In DNA form, the CDR3 reads TGTGCCATCAATAGGGAGGCCGGGAACACTGAAGCTTTCTTT. This codes for CAINREAGNTEAFF.

In regard to this clone: A much bigger clone sits one base away, suggesting this may be a read error. The CDR3 reads CASSSTYEQYF. The CDR3 DNA follows: TGTGCCAGCAGTTCGACCTACGAGCAGTACTTC. The genes are TRBV6-5 and TRBJ2-7, with D uncertain. This CDR3 comprises 11 residues. Per the germline V gene, CDR1 is MNHEY and CDR2 is SVGAGI. V lost 4 bases to trimming and J lost 2 bases, with 3 bases between them.

This chain uses TRBV7-3 with TRBJ2-7; TRBD2 agrees at 13 bases. Germline V gene lookup returns CDR1 SGHTA and CDR2 FQGTGA. The CDR3 loop spans 18 amino acids. The J segment lost 7 bases and the V segment lost 5 bases, leaving 17 bases of the junction unmatched. As DNA, the CDR3 is TGTGCCAGCAGCCCCATGGGCTGGACTAGCGGGAGCGTGGGAGAGCAGTACTTC. Translating gives CASSPMGWTSGSVGEQYF. The full variable domain, its missing parts supplied by reference TRBV7-3 and TRBJ2-7, is GAGVSQTPSNKVTEKGKYVELRCDPISGHTALYWYRQSLGQGPEFLIYFQGTGAADDSGLPNDRFFAVRPEGSVSTLKIQRTERGDSAVYLCASSPMGWTSGSVGEQYFGPGTRLTVT.

The chain has TRBV7-3 and TRBJ2-1, with D possibly matching TRBD2 (6 bases). Per germline, CDR1 SGHTA and CDR2 FQGTGA. Trimming left V 4 bases short and J 10 bases short, with 14 bases between. The CDR3 is 13 amino acids. CDR3 bases: TGTGCCAGCAGCTCGGACTACGGGGACGAGCAGTTCTTC. This gives the protein CASSSDYGDEQFF.